This T cell receptor beta chain was identified during a study of graft-versus-host responses after intestinal transplantation. About the study: Recipients uniformly received anti-thymocyte globulin induction, followed by tacrolimus and steroids for around 3 years.

The protocol was immunoSEQ multiplex PCR, while the TCRdb copy is restricted to in-frame clones and leaves out a portion. The data contain roughly 120,000 clones, about nine tenths of them singletons. CDR3 length: 13 amino acids. Trimming stripped 5 bases from V and 4 bases from J, with 12 bases between. The germline V gene has CDR1 ENHRY and CDR2 SYGVKD. To note about this clone: Antigen specificity is unknown.

Sample: unstimulated CD4+ T cells sorted from spleen or lymph node cells, taken before intestinal transplant. This clonotype originated in a human donor who received an intestinal transplant. The chain is built from TRBV10-3 and TRBJ2-7; tentatively, D is TRBD1 (6 bases). This CDR3 reads CAISLDSFYEQYF. As DNA, the CDR3 is TGTGCCATCAGTTTGGACAGCTTTTACGAGCAGTACTTC.